This T cell receptor (beta chain) stems from a study of T cell repertoires in cytomegalovirus infection. For the study at large: The public TCR beta signatures pointed to both CMV infection and matching HLA type.

TCRdb called the reads again in MiXCR, with one record for every CDR3 protein. The table lists about 27,000 distinct CDR3 sequences, around 20% of them singletons, with 65% to 85% in the top ten. The V gene end was trimmed by 5 bases and the J gene end by 3 bases; junction bases not matched to a gene: 6. Germline CDR1 is SGHTA and CDR2 is FQGNSA. This CDR3 is 14 amino acids long. This clonotype was seen more than once but under ten times. The antigen is undetermined. The sequence was obtained from a human donor in good health (CMV status not recorded). Some clones in this sample may be carry-over from other donors' samples. J is TRBJ2-7 and V is TRBV7-2; 8 nucleotides agree with TRBD1. The specimen comprised CD8+ T cells from cultured PBMCs, sampled from culture after CMV antigen stimulation. This chain's CDR3 is CASSPGTGNYEQYF. CDR3 coding DNA: TGTGCCAGCAGCCCGGGGACAGGAAACTACGAGCAGTACTTC.